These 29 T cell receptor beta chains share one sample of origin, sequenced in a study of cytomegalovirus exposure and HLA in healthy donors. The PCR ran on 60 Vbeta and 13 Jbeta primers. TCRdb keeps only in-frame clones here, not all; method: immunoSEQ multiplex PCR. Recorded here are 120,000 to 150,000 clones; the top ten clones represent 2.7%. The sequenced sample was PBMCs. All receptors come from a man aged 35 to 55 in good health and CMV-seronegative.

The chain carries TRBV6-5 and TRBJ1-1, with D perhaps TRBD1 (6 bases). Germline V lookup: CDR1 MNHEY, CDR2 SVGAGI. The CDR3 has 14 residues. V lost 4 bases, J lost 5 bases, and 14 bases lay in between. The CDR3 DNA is TGTGCCAGCAGTTCAGGGGTCGCGGTTACTGAAGCTTTCTTT. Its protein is CASSSGVAVTEAFF.

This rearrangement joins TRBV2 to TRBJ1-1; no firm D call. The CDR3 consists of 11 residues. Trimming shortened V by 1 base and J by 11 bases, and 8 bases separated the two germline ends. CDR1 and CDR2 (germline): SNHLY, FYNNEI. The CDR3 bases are TGTGCCAGCAGTGAAGGAGTTGATGCTTTCTTT. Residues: CASSEGVDAFF. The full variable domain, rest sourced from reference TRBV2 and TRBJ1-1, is EPEVTQTPSHQVTQMGQEVILRCVPISNHLYFYWYRQILGQKVEFLVSFYNNEISEKSEIFDDQFSVERPDGSNFTLKIRSTKLEDSAMYFCASSEGVDAFFGQGTRLTVV.

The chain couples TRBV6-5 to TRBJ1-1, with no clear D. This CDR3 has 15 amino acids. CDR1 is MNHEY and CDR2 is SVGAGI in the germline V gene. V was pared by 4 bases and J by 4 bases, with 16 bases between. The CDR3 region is CASSSWPPSGTEAFF. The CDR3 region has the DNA TGTGCCAGCAGTTCCTGGCCCCCCAGTGGCACTGAAGCTTTCTTT.

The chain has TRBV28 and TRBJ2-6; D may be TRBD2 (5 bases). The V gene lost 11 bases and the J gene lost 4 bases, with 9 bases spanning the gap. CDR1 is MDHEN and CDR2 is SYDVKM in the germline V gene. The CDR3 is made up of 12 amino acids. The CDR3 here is CAGGEGANVLTF. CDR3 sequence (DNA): TGTGCCGGTGGGGAGGGGGCCAACGTCCTGACTTTC.

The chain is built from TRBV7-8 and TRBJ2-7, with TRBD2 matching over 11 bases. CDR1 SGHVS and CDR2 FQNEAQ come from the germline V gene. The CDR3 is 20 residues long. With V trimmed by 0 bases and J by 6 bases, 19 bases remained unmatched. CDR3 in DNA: TGTGCCAGCAGCTTAGCGAGCACTAGCGGGGGAATCAAGGGTAGTCGCGAGCAGTACTTC. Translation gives CASSLASTSGGIKGSREQYF.

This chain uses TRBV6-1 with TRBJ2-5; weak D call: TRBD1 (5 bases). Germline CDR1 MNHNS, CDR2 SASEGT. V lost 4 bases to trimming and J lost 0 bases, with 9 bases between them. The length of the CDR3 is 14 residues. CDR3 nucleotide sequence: TGTGCCAGCAGTGGAAGGGGCTACCAAGAGACCCAGTACTTC. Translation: CASSGRGYQETQYF.

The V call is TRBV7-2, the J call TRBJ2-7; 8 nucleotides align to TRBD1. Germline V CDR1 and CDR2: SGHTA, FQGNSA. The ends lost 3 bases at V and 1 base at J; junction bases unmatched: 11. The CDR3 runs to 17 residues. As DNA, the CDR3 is TGTGCCAGCAGCTTCTATTACGGACAGGGTCAATCCTACGAGCAGTACTTC. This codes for CASSFYYGQGQSYEQYF.

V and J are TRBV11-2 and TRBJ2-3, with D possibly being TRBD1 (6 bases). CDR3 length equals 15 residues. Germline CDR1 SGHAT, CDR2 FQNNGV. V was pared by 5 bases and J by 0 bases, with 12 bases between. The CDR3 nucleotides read TGTGCCAGCAGCCCAGGACAGCGAAGCACAGATACGCAGTATTTT. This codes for CASSPGQRSTDTQYF.

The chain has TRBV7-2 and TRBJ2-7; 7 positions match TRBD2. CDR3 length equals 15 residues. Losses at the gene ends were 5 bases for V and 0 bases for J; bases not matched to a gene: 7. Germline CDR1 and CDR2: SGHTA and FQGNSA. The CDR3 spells CASSRGGGFSYEQYF. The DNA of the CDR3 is TGTGCCAGCAGCCGAGGCGGGGGTTTCTCCTACGAGCAGTACTTC.

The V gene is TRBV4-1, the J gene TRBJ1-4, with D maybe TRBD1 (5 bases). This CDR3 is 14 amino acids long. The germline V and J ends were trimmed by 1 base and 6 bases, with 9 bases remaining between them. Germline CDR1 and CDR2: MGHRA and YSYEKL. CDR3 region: CASSQGRVDEKLFF. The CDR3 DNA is TGCGCCAGCAGCCAAGGCAGGGTTGATGAAAAACTGTTTTTT.

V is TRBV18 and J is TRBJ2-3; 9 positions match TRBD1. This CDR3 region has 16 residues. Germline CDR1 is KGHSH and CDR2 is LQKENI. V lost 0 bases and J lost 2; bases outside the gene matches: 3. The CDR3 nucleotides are TGTGCCAGCTCACCACCCGGGACAGGGTTCACAGATACGCAGTATTTT. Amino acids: CASSPPGTGFTDTQYF.

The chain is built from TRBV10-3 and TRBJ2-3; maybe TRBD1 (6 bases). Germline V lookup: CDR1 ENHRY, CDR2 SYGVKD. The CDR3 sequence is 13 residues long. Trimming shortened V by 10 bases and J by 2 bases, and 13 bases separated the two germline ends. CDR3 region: CATGDINTDTQYF. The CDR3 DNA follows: TGTGCCACCGGGGACATTAACACAGATACGCAGTATTTT.

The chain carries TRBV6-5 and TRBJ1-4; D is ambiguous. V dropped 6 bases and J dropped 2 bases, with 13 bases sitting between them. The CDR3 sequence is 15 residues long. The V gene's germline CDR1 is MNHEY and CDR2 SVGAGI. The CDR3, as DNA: TGTGCCAGCAGCCCCGCAGGAGGGACTAATGAAAAACTGTTTTTT. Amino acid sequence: CASSPAGGTNEKLFF.

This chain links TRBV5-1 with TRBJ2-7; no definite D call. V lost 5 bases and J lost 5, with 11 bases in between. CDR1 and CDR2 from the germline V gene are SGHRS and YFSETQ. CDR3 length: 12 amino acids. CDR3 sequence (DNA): TGCGCCAGCAGGGAAGAGCGACACGAGCAGTACTTC. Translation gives CASREERHEQYF.

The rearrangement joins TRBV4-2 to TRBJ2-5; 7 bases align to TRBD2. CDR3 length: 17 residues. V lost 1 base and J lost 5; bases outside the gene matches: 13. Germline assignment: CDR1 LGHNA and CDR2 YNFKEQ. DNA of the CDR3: TGTGCCAGCAGCCAAGTATCCAGCGGGAACGCTGGGGAGACCCAGTACTTC. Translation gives CASSQVSSGNAGETQYF.

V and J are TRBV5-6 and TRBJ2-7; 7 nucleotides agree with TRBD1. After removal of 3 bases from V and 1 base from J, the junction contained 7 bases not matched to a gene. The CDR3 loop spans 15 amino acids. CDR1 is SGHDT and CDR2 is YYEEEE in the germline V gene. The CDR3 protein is CASSSSRGQSYEQYF. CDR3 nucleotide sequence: TGTGCCAGCAGCTCATCTCGGGGACAGTCCTACGAGCAGTACTTC.

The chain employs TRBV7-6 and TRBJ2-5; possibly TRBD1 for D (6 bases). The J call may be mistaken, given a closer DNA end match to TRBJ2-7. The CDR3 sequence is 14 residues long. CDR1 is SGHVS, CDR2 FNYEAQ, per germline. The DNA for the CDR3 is TGTGCCAGCAGCTTACTCGAGGGGGCCTACGAGCAGTACTTC. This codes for CASSLLEGAYEQYF.

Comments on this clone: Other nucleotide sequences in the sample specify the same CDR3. In nucleotides, the CDR3 is TGTGCCAGCAGGGAGACAGGGACGTATCAGCCCCAGCATTTT. Encoded protein: CASRETGTYQPQHF. The genes are TRBV2 and TRBJ1-5; 7 nucleotides align to TRBD1. This CDR3 is built from 14 residues. CDR1 SNHLY and CDR2 FYNNEI come from the germline V gene. The V gene end was trimmed by 6 bases and the J gene end by 5 bases; junction bases not matched to a gene: 7.

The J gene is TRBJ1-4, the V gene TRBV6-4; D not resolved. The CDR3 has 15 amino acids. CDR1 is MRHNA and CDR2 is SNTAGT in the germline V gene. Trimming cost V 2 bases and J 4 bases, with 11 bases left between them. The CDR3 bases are TGTGCCAGCAGTGACACTCCCTGCTTTAATGAAAAACTGTTTTTT. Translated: CASSDTPCFNEKLFF.

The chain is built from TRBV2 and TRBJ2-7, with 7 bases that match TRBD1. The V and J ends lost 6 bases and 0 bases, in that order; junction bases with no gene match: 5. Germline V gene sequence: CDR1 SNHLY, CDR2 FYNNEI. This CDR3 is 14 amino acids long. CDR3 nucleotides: TGTGCCAGCAGACAGGGGACACTCTCCTACGAGCAGTACTTC. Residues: CASRQGTLSYEQYF. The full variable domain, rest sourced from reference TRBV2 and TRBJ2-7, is EPEVTQTPSHQVTQMGQEVILRCVPISNHLYFYWYRQILGQKVEFLVSFYNNEISEKSEIFDDQFSVERPDGSNFTLKIRSTKLEDSAMYFCASRQGTLSYEQYFGPGTRLTVT.

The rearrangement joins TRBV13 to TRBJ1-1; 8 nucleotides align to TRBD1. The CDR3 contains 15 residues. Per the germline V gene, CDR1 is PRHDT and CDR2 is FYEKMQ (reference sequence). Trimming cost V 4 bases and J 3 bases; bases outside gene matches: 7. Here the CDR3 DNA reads TGTGCCAGCAGCTCAAACAGGGGGTGGGACACTGAAGCTTTCTTT. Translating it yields CASSSNRGWDTEAFF.

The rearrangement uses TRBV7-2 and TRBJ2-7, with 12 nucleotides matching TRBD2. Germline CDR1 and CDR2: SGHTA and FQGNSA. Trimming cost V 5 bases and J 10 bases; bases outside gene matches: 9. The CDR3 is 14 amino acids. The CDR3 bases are TGTGCCAGCAGCCAAAGTCTAGCGGGGGGGCAACAGTACTTC. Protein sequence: CASSQSLAGGQQYF.

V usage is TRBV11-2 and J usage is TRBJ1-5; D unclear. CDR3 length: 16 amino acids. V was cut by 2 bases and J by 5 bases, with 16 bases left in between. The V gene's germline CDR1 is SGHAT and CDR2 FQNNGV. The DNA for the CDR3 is TGTGCCAGCAGCTTATCAGCGCCCCAAGGAGATCAGCCCCAGCATTTT. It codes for CASSLSAPQGDQPQHF.

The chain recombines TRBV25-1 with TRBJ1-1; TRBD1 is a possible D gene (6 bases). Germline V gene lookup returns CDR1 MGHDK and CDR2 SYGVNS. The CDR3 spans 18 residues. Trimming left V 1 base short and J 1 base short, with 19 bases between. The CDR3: CASSELKGDKGTNTEAFF. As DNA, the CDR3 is TGTGCCAGCAGTGAATTGAAGGGGGATAAGGGTACGAACACTGAAGCTTTCTTT. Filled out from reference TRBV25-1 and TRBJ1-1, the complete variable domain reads EADIYQTPRYLVIGTGKKITLECSQTMGHDKMYWYQQDPGMELHLIHYSYGVNSTEKGDLSSESTVSRIRTEHFPLTLESARPSHTSQYLCASSELKGDKGTNTEAFFGQGTRLTVV.

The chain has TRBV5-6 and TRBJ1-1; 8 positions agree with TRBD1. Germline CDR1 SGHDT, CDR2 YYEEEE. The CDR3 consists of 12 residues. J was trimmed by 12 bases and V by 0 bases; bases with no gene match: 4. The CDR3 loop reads CASSLGTGLTFF. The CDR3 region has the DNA TGTGCCAGCAGCTTGGGGACAGGGTTAACTTTCTTT.

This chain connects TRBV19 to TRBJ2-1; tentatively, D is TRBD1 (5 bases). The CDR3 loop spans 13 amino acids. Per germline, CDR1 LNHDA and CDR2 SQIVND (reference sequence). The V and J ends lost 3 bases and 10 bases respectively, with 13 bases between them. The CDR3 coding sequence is TGTGCCAGTAGTATGGGCTTAAAGGGGGAGCAGTTCTTC. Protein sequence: CASSMGLKGEQFF.

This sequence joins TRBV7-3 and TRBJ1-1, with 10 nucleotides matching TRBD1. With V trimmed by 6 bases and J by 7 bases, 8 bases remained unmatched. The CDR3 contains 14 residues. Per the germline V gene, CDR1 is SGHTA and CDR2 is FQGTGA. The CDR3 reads CASRVGTGAYEAFF. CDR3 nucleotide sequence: TGTGCCAGCAGAGTTGGGACAGGGGCTTATGAAGCTTTCTTT.

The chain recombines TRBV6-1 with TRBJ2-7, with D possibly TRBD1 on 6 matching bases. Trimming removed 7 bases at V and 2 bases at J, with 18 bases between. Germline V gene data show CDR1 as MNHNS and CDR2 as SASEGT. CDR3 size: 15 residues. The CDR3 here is CASIRVPGQTYEQYF. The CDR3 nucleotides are TGTGCCAGCATCAGGGTACCGGGACAAACCTACGAGCAGTACTTC.

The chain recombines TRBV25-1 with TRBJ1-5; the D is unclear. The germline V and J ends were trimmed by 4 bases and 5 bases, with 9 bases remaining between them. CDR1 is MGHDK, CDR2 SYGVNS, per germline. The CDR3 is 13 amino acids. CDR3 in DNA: TGTGCCAGCAGTGGGCAGATGGATCAGCCCCAGCATTTT. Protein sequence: CASSGQMDQPQHF.